This T cell receptor (beta chain) comes out of a study of OX40 agonist ivuxolimab in advanced cancers. Concerning the study at large: Ivuxolimab was an agonistic, fully human IgG2 monoclonal antibody directed against OX40 (CD134), a costimulatory receptor. Intravenous ivuxolimab was administered to patients every 2 weeks at six dose levels: 0.01, 0.1, 0.3, 1.5, 3 and 10 mg/kg. Of the roughly 51 patients in dose escalation, some 20 had hepatocellular carcinoma, about 15 had melanoma, 9 had renal cell carcinoma and 9 had head and neck cancer. In the dose-escalation cohort, 82.7% of patients were male, and the mean age was roughly 60 years with a range of roughly 20 to 80. Patients were allowed to have had prior anti-PD-1, anti-PD-L1 or anti-CTLA-4 therapy, and roughly two fifths of the dose-escalation patients had been treated with checkpoint inhibitors. Partial responses were achieved by three dose-escalation patients, of whom one had hepatocellular carcinoma and two had cutaneous melanoma. The point of sequencing TCRbeta in the periphery was to test whether ivuxolimab changed TCR sequence diversity and drove clonal T-cell expansion. The paper covers the monotherapy dose-escalation part of the phase I ivuxolimab trial, which included N of about 50 patients.

Study-wide findings and limitations: Low levels of normalized T-cell clonal expansion were also shown by some nonresponding patients. Antigen specificity was not determined for the clonally expanded peripheral T cells. In partial responders in the 0.1-3.0 mg/kg groups, normalized peripheral clonal expansion was found to be among the lowest, especially among CD8+ T cells. At doses of 0.1 to 3.0 mg/kg, clonal expansion of both CD4+ and CD8+ blood T cells was observed from baseline to week 6. On average, CD8+ T cells showed more expanded clones than CD4+ T cells after ivuxolimab.

CDR1 KGHSH and CDR2 LQKENI are derived from the germline V gene. Germline trimming: 3 bases from V, 4 bases from J; junction bases outside gene matches: 7. From its cysteine to its phenylalanine, the CDR3 spans 15 amino acids. Only CDR3 DNA is held: 45 bases, read in frame from base 1. To sequence the TCRbeta CDR3 region, genomic DNA was isolated from the sorted cells. The immunoSEQ Assay was used for sequencing of TCRbeta CDR3 regions. As stored in TCRdb, this immuneACCESS dataset retains in-frame rearrangements with V and J assigned. A fraction of the clones does not appear; measured against another copy, unresolved V genes explain less than half of the discrepancy, and the remainder lacks a known reason. The table for this sample lists over 50,000 clones; 82% of them were counted only once. The top ten clonotypes cover roughly 0.53% of the sample. Patients with autoimmune disease history or receiving systemic immunosuppression were excluded from the trial. Peripheral blood for TCR sequencing was collected from all dose cohorts at baseline, on cycle 4 day 1, and on cycle 7 day 1. Samples were obtained from an open-label, multicenter, first-in-human phase I dose-escalation trial of ivuxolimab. Adults with locally advanced or metastatic melanoma, renal cell, hepatocellular, or head and neck squamous cell carcinoma were enrolled in the trial. CD4+ and CD8+ T cells were sorted separately from peripheral blood before TCR sequencing.

The sample holds one count of this clone. The target of this receptor is not known. Base qualities are not provided; no much larger clone lies one nucleotide away. The sequence was obtained from an adult with an advanced solid tumor such as melanoma, head and neck, liver or kidney cancer. The source material was CD4+ or CD8+ T cells sorted from blood, sampled in a trial of the OX40 agonist ivuxolimab. The receptor chain draws on TRBV18 and TRBJ2-5, with TRBD2 identical over 8 junction bases. The CDR3 reads as follows: CASSPGPGGGETQYF. Read as DNA, the sequence is TGTGCCAGCTCACCGGGTCCGGGAGGGGGAGAGACCCAGTACTTC.